This T cell receptor beta chain appears in the sequencing data of a study of blood T cell repertoires in COVID-19. As for the study in general: COVID-19 samples, acute and convalescent, were from the United States, Italy and Spain.

How the authors handled the data: Nucleated cell counts were estimated from reference gene primer amplification. Libraries were prepared by immunoSEQ multiplex PCR; TCRdb keeps only in-frame clonotypes and omits some of them. V, J and clone size are taken as reported in that table, and D and trimming were inferred from the DNA itself. The data contain fewer than 150,000 clones, around 86% of them singletons. The sequencing sample was made of peripheral blood. This receptor was obtained from a human donor in a cohort sampled during active COVID-19.

The CDR3: CASSHTAGGRFEQFF. CDR3 nucleotides: TGTGCCAGTAGTCATACTGCGGGGGGGCGGTTTGAGCAGTTCTTC. This sequence joins TRBV19 and TRBJ2-1; TRBD2 agrees at 9 bases. The CDR3 consists of 15 residues. The germline V gene has CDR1 LNHDA and CDR2 SQIVND (reference sequence). Unmatched junction bases numbered 11, after V lost 5 bases and J lost 9 bases.